The 22 T cell receptor beta chains given below trace back to one sample, sequenced in a study of blood T cell repertoires in COVID-19. Repertoires were generated with immunoSEQ multiplex PCR, while TCRdb's copy carries only in-frame clones and drops some. The profile covers roughly 310,000 clones, with roughly 90% appearing a single time and 3% to 4% taken by the ten largest. Material for sequencing was peripheral blood. The receptors come from a woman aged 45-59 years with active or convalescent COVID-19.

The chain combines TRBV9 with TRBJ1-1; D gene unclear. Per germline, CDR1 SGDLS and CDR2 YYNGEE. V gave up 2 bases and J gave up 5 bases, with 7 bases separating them. The CDR3 sequence is 12 residues long. The CDR3 sequence is CASSVGFTEAFF. The CDR3 nucleotides are TGTGCCAGCAGCGTCGGGTTTACTGAAGCTTTCTTT.

The V gene is TRBV6-5, the J gene TRBJ1-5, with D possibly TRBD1 on 6 matching bases. Germline V gene lookup returns CDR1 MNHEY and CDR2 SVGAGI. The CDR3 is 15 residues long. Trimming cost V 6 bases and J 2 bases, with 14 bases left between them. The CDR3 is CASRNTGLGNQPQHF. CDR3 coding DNA: TGTGCCAGCAGGAATACAGGGCTCGGCAATCAGCCCCAGCATTTT.

The chain links TRBV10-3 to TRBJ1-2; D is possibly TRBD1 (5 bases). CDR1 ENHRY and CDR2 SYGVKD come from the germline V gene. The CDR3 runs 15 residues. V was clipped by 7 bases and J by 1 base, with 16 bases between them. The CDR3 nucleotides are TGTGCCATCACAGGTCGTGGGGGGAATAACTATGGCTACACCTTC. Encoded protein: CAITGRGGNNYGYTF.

The chain uses TRBV7-3 and TRBJ2-1; D not resolved. CDR3 length: 15 amino acids. Germline CDR1 is SGHTA and CDR2 is FQGTGA. Deletions cut 1 base from V and 2 bases from J, with 9 bases between. CDR3 sequence reads: CASSLIGAAYNEQFF. CDR3 bases: TGTGCCAGCAGCTTAATAGGAGCTGCCTACAATGAGCAGTTCTTC.

This clone was counted once. The chain is built from TRBV5-8 and TRBJ1-5, with TRBD1 matching 9 bases. The V gene end was trimmed by 4 bases and the J gene end by 6 bases; junction bases not matched to a gene: 8. The CDR3 is 15 residues long. Looked up from germline, CDR1 is SGHTS and CDR2 is YDEGEE. The CDR3 DNA sequence: TGTGCCAGCAGCGTGGGACAGGGTAATAGTCAGCCCCAGCATTTT. The encoded protein is CASSVGQGNSQPQHF.

The chain carries TRBV2 and TRBJ1-2, with 12 bases lining up with TRBD1. Trimming removed 5 bases from V and 8 bases from J; junction bases left unmatched: 9. In germline, CDR1 is SNHLY, CDR2 FYNNEI. The CDR3 consists of 15 residues. This chain's CDR3 is CASSFRDRGRGGYTF. DNA of the CDR3: TGTGCCAGCAGTTTCCGGGACAGGGGGCGTGGAGGCTACACCTTC.

The chain uses TRBV19 and TRBJ2-3, with 11 bases fitting TRBD1. V gave up 5 bases and J gave up 5 bases; unmatched junction bases: 9. The germline V gene encodes CDR1 LNHDA and CDR2 SQIVND (reference sequence). The CDR3 spans 16 residues. The CDR3 nucleotides are TGTGCCAGTAGTTTCAGGACAGGGGGCTTTCAAGATACGCAGTATTTT. Protein sequence: CASSFRTGGFQDTQYF.

V usage is TRBV12-3 or TRBV12-4 and J usage is TRBJ1-5, with 7 bases matching TRBD1. V gave up 7 bases and J gave up 6 bases; unmatched junction bases: 6. The CDR3 covers 13 residues. CDR3 protein: CASNKQGRQPQHF. The CDR3 DNA reads TGTGCCAGCAACAAACAGGGGCGTCAGCCCCAGCATTTT.

This clone was found once. The chain has TRBV7-2 and TRBJ2-5; 7 bases map to TRBD2. The CDR3 runs to 17 residues. The ends lost 5 bases at V and 3 bases at J; junction bases unmatched: 15. Germline V gene data show CDR1 as SGHTA and CDR2 as FQGNSA. The CDR3 loop is CASSPQGSGHTKETQYF. In nucleotides, the CDR3 is TGTGCCAGCAGCCCCCAGGGTAGCGGGCATACGAAAGAGACCCAGTACTTC.

The chain links TRBV7-2 to TRBJ1-1; no clear D gene. The V end lost 5 bases, the J end lost 6 bases, and 16 bases lay between the germline ends. There are 14 residues in the CDR3. Germline V gives CDR1 SGHTA, CDR2 FQGNSA. The DNA of the CDR3 is TGTGCCAGCAGCCGCCGACCCGTAAGCGCTGAAGCTTTCTTT. Its translation: CASSRRPVSAEAFF.

CDR3: CASSQELRGMLNTEAFF. The DNA of the CDR3 is TGCGCCAGCAGCCAAGAACTACGGGGGATGTTGAACACTGAAGCTTTCTTT. The rearrangement joins TRBV4-3 to TRBJ1-1; D possibly corresponds to TRBD1 (5 bases). Looked up from germline, CDR1 is LGHNA and CDR2 is YSLEER. V dropped 0 bases and J dropped 0 bases, with 14 bases sitting between them. This CDR3 contains 17 residues.

As for this clone: Other DNA sequences in the same sample also yield this CDR3. The chain is built from TRBV5-1 and TRBJ2-2, with D maybe TRBD1 (5 bases). The CDR3 extends over 14 amino acids. Per the germline V gene, CDR1 is SGHRS and CDR2 is YFSETQ. V lost 4 bases and J lost 0, with 7 bases in between. CDR3 residues: CASSLQANTGELFF. As DNA, the CDR3 is TGCGCCAGCAGCCTACAGGCGAACACCGGGGAGCTGTTTTTT.

The genes are TRBV29-1 and TRBJ1-1; perhaps TRBD1 as D (5 bases). The V and J ends lost 6 bases and 0 bases respectively, with 8 bases between them. The length of the CDR3 is 12 residues. In germline, CDR1 is SQVTM, CDR2 ANQGSEA. The chain's CDR3 is CSVVRVNTEAFF. The DNA of the CDR3 is TGCAGCGTGGTCAGGGTGAACACTGAAGCTTTCTTT.

The rearrangement uses TRBV9 and TRBJ2-1; 8 bases fit TRBD1. Germline assignment: CDR1 SGDLS and CDR2 YYNGEE. V lost 4 bases, J lost 5 bases, and 11 bases stayed unmatched. The CDR3 runs 16 residues. CDR3 sequence: CASSPGQGRINNEQFF. The CDR3 DNA reads as TGTGCCAGCAGCCCTGGACAGGGTCGAATTAACAATGAGCAGTTCTTC.

The chain joins TRBV30 to TRBJ2-7; 10 nucleotides agree with TRBD1. With V trimmed by 2 bases and J by 6 bases, 4 bases remained unmatched. This CDR3 is 13 amino acids long. CDR1 is GTSNPN and CDR2 is SVGIG in the germline V gene (reference sequence). The CDR3 sequence is CAWSRDRGSEQYF. The CDR3 coding sequence is TGTGCCTGGAGTCGGGACAGGGGCTCCGAGCAGTACTTC.

The chain combines TRBV7-2 with TRBJ2-1; 10 nucleotides match TRBD2. V lost 2 bases, J lost 3 bases, and 1 base stayed unmatched. The V gene's germline CDR1 is SGHTA and CDR2 FQGNSA. The CDR3 covers 15 residues. The CDR3 region has the DNA TGTGCCAGCAGCTTACTAGCGGGGGTCTACAATGAGCAGTTCTTC. This gives the protein CASSLLAGVYNEQFF.

The chain links TRBV2 to TRBJ1-4; D not resolved. The CDR3 has 15 amino acids. V dropped 4 bases and J dropped 2 bases, with 11 bases sitting between them. In germline, CDR1 is SNHLY, CDR2 FYNNEI. CDR3 loop: CASSAYFGTNEKLFF. The DNA for the CDR3 is TGTGCCAGCAGTGCCTATTTCGGGACTAATGAAAAACTGTTTTTT.

The chain couples TRBV29-1 to TRBJ1-1; D gene ambiguous. The germline gives CDR1 SQVTM, CDR2 ANQGSEA. CDR3 length: 13 amino acids. Trimming left V 5 bases short and J 4 bases short, with 14 bases between. CDR3 sequence: CSVRAVLLTEAFF. As DNA, the CDR3 is TGCAGCGTTAGAGCCGTACTACTCACTGAAGCTTTCTTT.

The chain employs TRBV19 and TRBJ1-1, with D unresolved. Trimming removed 3 bases from V and 0 bases from J, with 5 bases in between. The germline V gene encodes CDR1 LNHDA and CDR2 SQIVND (reference sequence). There are 13 residues in the CDR3. The CDR3 nucleotides read TGTGCCAGTAGTATGACACTGAACACTGAAGCTTTCTTT. Encoded protein: CASSMTLNTEAFF.

As DNA, the CDR3 is TGTGCCAGCAGCTTAGGCCGGGGGAAGCTAAGCGACATGAACACTGAAGCTTTCTTT. Encoded protein: CASSLGRGKLSDMNTEAFF. This chain uses TRBV13 with TRBJ1-1, with D maybe TRBD1 (5 bases). Germline CDR1 and CDR2: PRHDT and FYEKMQ (reference sequence). Trimming pared 0 bases from V and 0 bases from J, leaving 20 bases between. The CDR3 is 19 amino acids.

This chain joins TRBV2 and TRBJ1-2; TRBD1 matches at 12 bases. CDR3 length: 15 residues. V lost 6 bases to trimming and J lost 12 bases; unmatched junction nucleotides: 14. Germline V gene sequence: CDR1 SNHLY, CDR2 FYNNEI. The CDR3 loop is CASRPGPGTGGPNTF. DNA of the CDR3: TGTGCCAGCAGACCCGGGCCTGGGACAGGGGGCCCCAACACCTTC.

This chain connects TRBV7-9 to TRBJ1-2; TRBD1 might be the D (6 bases). The V and J ends lost 3 bases and 7 bases respectively, with 9 bases between them. This CDR3 has 12 residues. The V gene's germline CDR1 is SEHNR and CDR2 FQNEAQ (reference sequence). The CDR3 spells CASSLDRIGYTF. The CDR3 DNA is TGTGCCAGCAGCTTGGACAGAATTGGCTACACCTTC.